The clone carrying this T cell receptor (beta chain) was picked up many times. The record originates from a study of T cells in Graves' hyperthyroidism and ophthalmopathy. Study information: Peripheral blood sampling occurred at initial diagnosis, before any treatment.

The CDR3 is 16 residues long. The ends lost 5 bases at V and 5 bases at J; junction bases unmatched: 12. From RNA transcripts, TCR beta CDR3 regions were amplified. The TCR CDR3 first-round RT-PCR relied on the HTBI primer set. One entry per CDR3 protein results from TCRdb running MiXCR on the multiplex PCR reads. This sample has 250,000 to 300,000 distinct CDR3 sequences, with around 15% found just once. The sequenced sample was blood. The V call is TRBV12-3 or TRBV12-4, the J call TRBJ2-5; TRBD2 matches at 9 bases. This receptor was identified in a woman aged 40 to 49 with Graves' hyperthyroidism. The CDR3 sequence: CASSPSLAGVYETQYF. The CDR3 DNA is TGTGCCAGCAGTCCCAGTTTAGCGGGAGTTTACGAGACCCAGTACTTC.